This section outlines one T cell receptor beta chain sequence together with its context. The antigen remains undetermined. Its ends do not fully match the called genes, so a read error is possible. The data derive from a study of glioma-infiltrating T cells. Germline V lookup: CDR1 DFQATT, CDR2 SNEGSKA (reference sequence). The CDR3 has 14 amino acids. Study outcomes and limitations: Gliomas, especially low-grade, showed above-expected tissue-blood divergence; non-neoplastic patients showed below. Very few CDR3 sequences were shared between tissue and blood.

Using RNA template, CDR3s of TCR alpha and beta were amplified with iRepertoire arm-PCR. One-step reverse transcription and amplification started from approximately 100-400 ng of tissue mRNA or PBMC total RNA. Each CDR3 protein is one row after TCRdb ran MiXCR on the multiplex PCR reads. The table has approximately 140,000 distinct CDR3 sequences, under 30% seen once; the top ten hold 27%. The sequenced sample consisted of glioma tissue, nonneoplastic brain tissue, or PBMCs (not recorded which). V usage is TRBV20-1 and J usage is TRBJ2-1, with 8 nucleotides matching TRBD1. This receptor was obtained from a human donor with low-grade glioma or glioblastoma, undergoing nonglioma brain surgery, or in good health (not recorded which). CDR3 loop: CSAQPGGARNEQLF. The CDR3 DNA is TGCAGTGCACAACCAGGGGGCGCGCGCAATGAGCAGCTCTTC.